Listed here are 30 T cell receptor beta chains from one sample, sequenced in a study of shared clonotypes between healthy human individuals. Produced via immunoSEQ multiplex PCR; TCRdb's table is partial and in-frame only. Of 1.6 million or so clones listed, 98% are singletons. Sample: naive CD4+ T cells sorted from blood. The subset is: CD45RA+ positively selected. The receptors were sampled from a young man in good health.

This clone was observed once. The DNA of the CDR3 is TGTGCCTGGAGGGACAGCATAAGGGGTAATGAAAAACTGTTTTTT. The encoded protein is CAWRDSIRGNEKLFF. This sequence joins TRBV30 and TRBJ1-4, with a possible D match to TRBD1 (6 bases). This CDR3 has 15 residues. Trimming removed 3 bases from V and 4 bases from J, with 15 bases in between. Germline CDR1 and CDR2: GTSNPN and SVGIG (reference sequence). Full variable domain (rest looked up from reference TRBV30 and TRBJ1-4): SQTIHQWPATLVQPVGSPLSLECTVEGTSNPNLYWYRQAAGRGLQLLFYSVGIGQISSEVPQNLSASRPQDRQFILSSKKLLLSDSGFYLCAWRDSIRGNEKLFFGSGTQLSVL.

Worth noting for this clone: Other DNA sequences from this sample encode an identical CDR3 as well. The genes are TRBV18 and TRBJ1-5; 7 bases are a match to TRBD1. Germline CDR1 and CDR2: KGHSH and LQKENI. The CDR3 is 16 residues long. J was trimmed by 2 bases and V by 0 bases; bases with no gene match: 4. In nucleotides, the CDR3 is TGTGCCAGCTCACCACCGTCAGGGGGGGGCAATCAGCCCCAGCATTTT. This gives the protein CASSPPSGGGNQPQHF.

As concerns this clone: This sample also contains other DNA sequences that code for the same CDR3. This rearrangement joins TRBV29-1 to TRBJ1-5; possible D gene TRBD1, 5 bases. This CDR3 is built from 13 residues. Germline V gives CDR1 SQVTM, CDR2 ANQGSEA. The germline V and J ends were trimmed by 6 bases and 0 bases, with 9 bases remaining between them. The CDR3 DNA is TGCAGCGTGGTAGGGGATAGCAATCAGCCCCAGCATTTT. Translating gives CSVVGDSNQPQHF.

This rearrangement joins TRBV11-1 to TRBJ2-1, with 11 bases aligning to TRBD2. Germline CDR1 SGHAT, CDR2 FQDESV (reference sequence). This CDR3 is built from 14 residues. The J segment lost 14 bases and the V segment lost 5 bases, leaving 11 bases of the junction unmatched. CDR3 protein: CASSLGIAGGLEFF. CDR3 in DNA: TGTGCCAGCAGCCTCGGGATAGCGGGAGGGTTGGAGTTCTTC.

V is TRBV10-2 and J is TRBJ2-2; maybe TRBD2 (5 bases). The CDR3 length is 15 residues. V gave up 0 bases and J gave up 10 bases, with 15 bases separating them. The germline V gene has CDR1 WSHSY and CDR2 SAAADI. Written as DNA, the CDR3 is TGCGCCAGCAGTGAGTCAGGGTCTAGCCGAGAGGAGCTGTTTTTT. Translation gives CASSESGSSREELFF.

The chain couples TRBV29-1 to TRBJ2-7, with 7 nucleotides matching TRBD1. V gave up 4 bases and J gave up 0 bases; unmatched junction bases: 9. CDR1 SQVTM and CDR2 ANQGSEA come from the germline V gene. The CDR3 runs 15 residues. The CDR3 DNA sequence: TGCAGCGTTGGAAATAGGGGGACAGCCTCCTACGAGCAGTACTTC. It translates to CSVGNRGTASYEQYF.

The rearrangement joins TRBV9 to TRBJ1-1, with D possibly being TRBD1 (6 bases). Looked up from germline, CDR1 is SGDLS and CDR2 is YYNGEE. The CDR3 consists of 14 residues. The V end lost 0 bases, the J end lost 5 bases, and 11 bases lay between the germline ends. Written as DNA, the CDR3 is TGTGCCAGCAGCGTAGATGGGGGCGAGACTGAAGCTTTCTTT. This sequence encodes CASSVDGGETEAFF.

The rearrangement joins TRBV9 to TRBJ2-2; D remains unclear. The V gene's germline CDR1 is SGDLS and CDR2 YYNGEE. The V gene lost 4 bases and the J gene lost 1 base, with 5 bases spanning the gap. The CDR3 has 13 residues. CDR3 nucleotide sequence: TGTGCCAGCAGCTCCGAGAACACCGGGGAGCTGTTTTTT. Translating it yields CASSSENTGELFF.

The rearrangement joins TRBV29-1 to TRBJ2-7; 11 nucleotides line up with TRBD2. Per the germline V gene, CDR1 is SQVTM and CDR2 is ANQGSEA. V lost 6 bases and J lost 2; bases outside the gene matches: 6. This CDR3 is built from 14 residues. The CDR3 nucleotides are TGCAGCGTCGCGACTAGCGGGACAACCTACGAGCAGTACTTC. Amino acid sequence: CSVATSGTTYEQYF.

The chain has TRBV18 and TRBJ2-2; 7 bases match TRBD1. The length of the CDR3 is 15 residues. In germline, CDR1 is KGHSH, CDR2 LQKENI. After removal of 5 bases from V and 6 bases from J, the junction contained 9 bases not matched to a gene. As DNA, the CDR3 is TGTGCCAGCTCATCCCCGGGACAGTTCGCCGGGGAGCTGTTTTTT. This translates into CASSSPGQFAGELFF.

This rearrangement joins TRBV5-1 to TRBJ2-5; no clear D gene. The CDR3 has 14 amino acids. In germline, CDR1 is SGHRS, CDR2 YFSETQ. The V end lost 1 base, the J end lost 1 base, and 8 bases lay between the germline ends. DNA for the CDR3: TGCGCCAGCAGCTTGAGGCGACCCCAAGAGACCCAGTACTTC. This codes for CASSLRRPQETQYF. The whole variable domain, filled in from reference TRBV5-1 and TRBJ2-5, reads KAGVTQTPRYLIKTRGQQVTLSCSPISGHRSVSWYQQTPGQGLQFLFEYFSETQRNKGNFPGRFSGRQFSNSRSEMNVSTLELGDSALYLCASSLRRPQETQYFGPGTRLLVL.

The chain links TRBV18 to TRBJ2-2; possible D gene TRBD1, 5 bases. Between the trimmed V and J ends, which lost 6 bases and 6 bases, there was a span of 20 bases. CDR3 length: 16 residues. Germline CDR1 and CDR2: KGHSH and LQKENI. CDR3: CASSPLSNRLAGELFF. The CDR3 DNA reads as TGTGCCAGCTCCCCGCTCTCGAACAGGCTTGCCGGGGAGCTGTTTTTT.

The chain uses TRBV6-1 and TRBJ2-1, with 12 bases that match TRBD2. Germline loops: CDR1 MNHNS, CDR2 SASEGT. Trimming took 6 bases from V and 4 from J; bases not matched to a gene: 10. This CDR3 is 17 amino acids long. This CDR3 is CASRELAGGYLYNEQFF. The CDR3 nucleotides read TGTGCCAGCAGGGAACTAGCGGGAGGCTACCTATACAATGAGCAGTTCTTC.

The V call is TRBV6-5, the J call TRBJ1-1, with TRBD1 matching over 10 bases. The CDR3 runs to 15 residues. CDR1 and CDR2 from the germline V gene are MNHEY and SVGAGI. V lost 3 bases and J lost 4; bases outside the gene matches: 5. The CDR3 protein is CASSYLDRGFTEAFF. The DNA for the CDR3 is TGTGCCAGCAGTTATTTGGACAGGGGGTTCACTGAAGCTTTCTTT.

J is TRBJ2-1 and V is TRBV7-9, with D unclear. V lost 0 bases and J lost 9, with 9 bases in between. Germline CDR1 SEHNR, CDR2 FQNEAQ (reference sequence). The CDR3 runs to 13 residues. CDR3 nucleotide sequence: TGTGCCAGCAGCTTAGCTCGAGTTGGTGAGCAGTTCTTC. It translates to CASSLARVGEQFF.

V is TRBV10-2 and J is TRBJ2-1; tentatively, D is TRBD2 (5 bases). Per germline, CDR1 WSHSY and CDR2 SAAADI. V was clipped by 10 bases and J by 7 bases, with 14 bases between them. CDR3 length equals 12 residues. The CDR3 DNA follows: TGCGCCACGTCTTCGGGAAAGAATGAGCAGTTCTTC. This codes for CATSSGKNEQFF.

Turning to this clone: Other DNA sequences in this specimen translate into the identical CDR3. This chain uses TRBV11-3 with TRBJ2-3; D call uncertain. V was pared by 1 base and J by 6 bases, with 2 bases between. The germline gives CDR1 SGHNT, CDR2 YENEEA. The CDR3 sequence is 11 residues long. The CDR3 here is CASSLGDTQYF. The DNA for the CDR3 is TGTGCCAGCAGCTTAGGGGATACGCAGTATTTT.

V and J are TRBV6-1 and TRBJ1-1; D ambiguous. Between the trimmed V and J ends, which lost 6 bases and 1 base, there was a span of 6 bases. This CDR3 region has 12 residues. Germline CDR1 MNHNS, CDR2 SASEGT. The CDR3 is CASSMGNTEAFF. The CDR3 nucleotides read TGTGCCAGCAGCATGGGGAACACTGAAGCTTTCTTT.

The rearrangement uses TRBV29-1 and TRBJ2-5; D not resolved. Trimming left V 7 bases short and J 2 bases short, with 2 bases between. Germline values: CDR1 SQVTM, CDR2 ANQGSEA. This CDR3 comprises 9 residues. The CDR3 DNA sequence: TGCAGCGAGCAAGAGACCCAGTACTTC. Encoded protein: CSEQETQYF.

The CDR3 sequence is CASSTRLAGGPSGTDTQYF. The CDR3 DNA reads as TGTGCCAGCAGCACCCGACTAGCGGGAGGGCCCTCGGGCACAGATACGCAGTATTTT. The J gene is TRBJ2-3, the V gene TRBV13; 14 nucleotides agree with TRBD2. Germline CDR1 and CDR2: PRHDT and FYEKMQ (reference sequence). This CDR3 is built from 19 residues. V lost 5 bases to trimming and J lost 1 base; unmatched junction nucleotides: 11.

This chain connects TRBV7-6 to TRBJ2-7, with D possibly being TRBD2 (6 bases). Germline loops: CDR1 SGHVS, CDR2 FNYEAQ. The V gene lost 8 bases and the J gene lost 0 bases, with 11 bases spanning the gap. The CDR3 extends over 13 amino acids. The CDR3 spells CASRAGASYEQYF. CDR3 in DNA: TGTGCCAGCCGAGCGGGCGCCTCCTACGAGCAGTACTTC.

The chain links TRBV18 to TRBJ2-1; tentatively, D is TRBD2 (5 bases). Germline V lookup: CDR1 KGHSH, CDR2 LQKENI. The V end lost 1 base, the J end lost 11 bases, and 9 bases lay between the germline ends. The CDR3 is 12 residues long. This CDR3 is CASSPRTGKQFF. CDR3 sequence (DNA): TGTGCCAGCTCACCACGCACGGGGAAGCAGTTCTTC.

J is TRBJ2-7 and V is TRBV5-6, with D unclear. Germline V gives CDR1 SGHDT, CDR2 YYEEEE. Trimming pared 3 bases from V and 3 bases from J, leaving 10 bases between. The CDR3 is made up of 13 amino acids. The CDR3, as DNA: TGTGCCAGCAGCTGGAGACCCGACTACGAGCAGTACTTC. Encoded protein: CASSWRPDYEQYF.

CDR3 sequence reads: CASSLLAGGSDTQYF. DNA of the CDR3: TGTGCCAGCAGCTTACTAGCGGGAGGGTCAGATACGCAGTATTTT. This chain connects TRBV7-7 to TRBJ2-3; 12 bases are a match to TRBD2. The CDR3 runs to 15 residues. CDR1 is SSHAT, CDR2 FNYEAQ, per germline (reference sequence). Germline trimming cut 2 bases from V and 4 bases from J; bases unmatched to any gene: 1. Full variable domain (remainder filled in from reference TRBV7-7 and TRBJ2-3): GAGVSQSPRYKVTKRGQDVTLRCDPISSHATLYWYQQALGQGPEFLTYFNYEAQPDKSGLPSDRFSAERPEGSISTLTIQRTEQRDSAMYRCASSLLAGGSDTQYFGPGTRLTVL.

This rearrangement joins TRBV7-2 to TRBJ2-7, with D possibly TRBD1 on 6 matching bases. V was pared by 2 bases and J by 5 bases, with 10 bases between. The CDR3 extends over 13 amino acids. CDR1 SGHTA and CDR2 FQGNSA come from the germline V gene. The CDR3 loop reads CASSLNAGDEQYF. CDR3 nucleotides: TGTGCCAGCAGCTTAAACGCAGGGGACGAGCAGTACTTC.

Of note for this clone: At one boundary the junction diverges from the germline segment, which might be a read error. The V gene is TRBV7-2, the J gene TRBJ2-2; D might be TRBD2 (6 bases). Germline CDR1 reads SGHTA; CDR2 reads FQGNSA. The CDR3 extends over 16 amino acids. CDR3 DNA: TGTGCCAGCAGCTGGAAACCGGGACTTGGGGCCGGGGAACTGTTTTTT. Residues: CASSWKPGLGAGELFF.

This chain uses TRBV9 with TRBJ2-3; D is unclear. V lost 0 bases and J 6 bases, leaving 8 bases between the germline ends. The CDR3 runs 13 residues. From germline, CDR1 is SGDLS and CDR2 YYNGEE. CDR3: CASSVAGWDTQYF. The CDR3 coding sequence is TGTGCCAGCAGCGTAGCTGGCTGGGATACGCAGTATTTT.

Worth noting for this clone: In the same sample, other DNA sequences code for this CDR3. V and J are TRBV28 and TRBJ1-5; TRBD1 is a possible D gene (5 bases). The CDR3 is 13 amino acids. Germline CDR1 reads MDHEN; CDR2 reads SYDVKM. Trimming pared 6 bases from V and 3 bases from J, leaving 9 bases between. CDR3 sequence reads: CASSRQHNQPQHF. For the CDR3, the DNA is TGTGCCAGCAGCAGACAGCACAATCAGCCCCAGCATTTT.

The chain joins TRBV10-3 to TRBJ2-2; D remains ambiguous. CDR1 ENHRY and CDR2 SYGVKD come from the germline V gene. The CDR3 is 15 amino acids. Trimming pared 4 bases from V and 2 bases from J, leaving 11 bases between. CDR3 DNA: TGTGCCATCAGTGTGAGCAGCCCAAACACCGGGGAGCTGTTTTTT. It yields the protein CAISVSSPNTGELFF.

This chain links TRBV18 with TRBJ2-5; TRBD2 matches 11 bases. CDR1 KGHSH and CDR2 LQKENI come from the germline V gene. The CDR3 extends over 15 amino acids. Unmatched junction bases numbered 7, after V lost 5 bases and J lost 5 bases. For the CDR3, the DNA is TGTGCCAGCTCAATACTAGCGGGAGTCCAGGAGACCCAGTACTTC. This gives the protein CASSILAGVQETQYF.